This T cell receptor (beta chain) was captured in a study of naive and memory T cell subsets. An oligonucleotide containing a UMI was ligated to the 3' end of TCR cDNA. J lost 1 base, V lost 3 bases, and 5 bases had no gene match. The CDR3 totals 15 residues. Germline values: CDR1 DFQATT, CDR2 SNEGSKA (reference sequence). This clonotype occurred many times. Amplification of ligated cDNA took four PCR rounds with SP2 and nested alpha and beta constant primers. TCRdb called the 5' RACE reads again in MiXCR, with one record for every CDR3 protein. The table includes 25,000 to 35,000 distinct CDR3 sequences, roughly a sixth detected once.

The chain has TRBV20-1 and TRBJ2-1; 8 nucleotides agree with TRBD2. This TCR was sampled from a female donor in good health. CDR3 in DNA: TGCAGTGCTAGTAAACGGGGGGGGTCCTACAATGAGCAGTTCTTC. Its translation: CSASKRGGSYNEQFF.